These 27 T cell receptor beta chains were sequenced from one sample in a study of blood T cells in healthy people across ages. A sample-barcoded 5' primer and a J-beta primer mix were used in a second PCR of roughly 6 to 11 cycles. Via MiXCR, TCRdb re-called the 5' RACE reads, giving one row per CDR3 protein. This repertoire shows roughly 550,000 distinct CDR3 sequences, about 25% found once; its top ten account for roughly 9%. These data were also filed under a second study, of T cells of mothers and their children.

The material sequenced was blood. All receptors derive from a boy aged 5-17 years in good health.

V is TRBV20-1 and J is TRBJ2-5; D is unresolved. The assigned J gene may be wrong: the sequence end matches TRBJ2-7 better. The germline gives CDR1 DFQATT, CDR2 SNEGSKA (reference sequence). The CDR3 covers 11 residues. CDR3 nucleotides: TGCAGTGCTAGGAGCCCGAACGAGCAGTACTTC. It encodes CSARSPNEQYF.

The V gene is TRBV9, the J gene TRBJ1-2; possibly TRBD1 for D (6 bases). Trimming took 5 bases from V and 4 from J, leaving 21 bases between them. Germline V gene lookup returns CDR1 SGDLS and CDR2 YYNGEE. CDR3 length: 16 amino acids. The CDR3 loop reads CASSADRDKLLYGYTF. Here the CDR3 DNA reads TGTGCCAGCAGTGCTGACCGGGACAAACTACTCTATGGCTACACCTTC.

The chain uses TRBV7-8 and TRBJ2-3, with D perhaps matching TRBD2 (6 bases). The CDR3 spans 15 residues. Germline V CDR1 and CDR2: SGHVS, FQNEAQ. V was shortened by 6 bases and J by 2 bases, with 15 bases between the two germline ends. CDR3 amino acids: CASSFMEGSTDTQYF. Here the CDR3 DNA reads TGTGCCAGCAGTTTTATGGAGGGGTCCACAGATACGCAGTATTTT.

This clonotype came up a few times. The CDR3 coding sequence is TGTGCCAGCAGTTTCCTCCGAGCGGGAGAGACCCAGTACTTC. It specifies CASSFLRAGETQYF. The V gene is TRBV28, the J gene TRBJ2-5; D perhaps matches TRBD2 (6 bases). CDR1 MDHEN and CDR2 SYDVKM come from the germline V gene. The CDR3 length is 14 residues. V was cut by 3 bases and J by 4 bases, with 12 bases left in between.

The V and J genes are TRBV5-6 and TRBJ2-2, with TRBD2 identical over 7 bases. J was trimmed by 3 bases and V by 0 bases; bases with no gene match: 17. The CDR3 contains 20 residues. CDR1 and CDR2 from the germline V gene are SGHDT and YYEEEE. The CDR3 region is CASSLEFHSGASRDTGELFF. The CDR3, as DNA: TGTGCCAGCAGCTTGGAATTTCACAGCGGGGCTTCCAGAGACACCGGGGAGCTGTTTTTT.

This chain joins TRBV4-3 and TRBJ2-3, with D unresolved. This CDR3 is built from 15 residues. The germline gives CDR1 LGHNA, CDR2 YSLEER. The V gene lost 1 base and the J gene lost 0 bases, with 8 bases spanning the gap. In DNA form, the CDR3 reads TGCGCCAGCAGCCAAGTTTATCCTAGCACAGATACGCAGTATTTT. Its translation is CASSQVYPSTDTQYF.

The CDR3 region has the DNA TGTGCCAGCAGTTACTCAGAGAGTGTCGGTGGAAACACCATATATTTT. Amino acids: CASSYSESVGGNTIYF. The chain joins TRBV6-5 to TRBJ1-3; D ambiguous. V lost 0 bases to trimming and J lost 3 bases, with 12 bases between them. The germline V gene has CDR1 MNHEY and CDR2 SVGAGI. This CDR3 is 16 amino acids long.

This clonotype was seen only a few times. The J gene is TRBJ2-1, the V gene TRBV20-1; 11 positions match TRBD2. Germline trimming cut 2 bases from V and 8 bases from J; bases unmatched to any gene: 2. This CDR3 contains 13 residues. CDR1 and CDR2 (germline): DFQATT, SNEGSKA (reference sequence). The CDR3 DNA reads TGCAGTGCTAGACTAGCGGGGGGTTATGAGCAGTTCTTC. The encoded protein is CSARLAGGYEQFF.

The V gene is TRBV6-2 or TRBV6-3, the J gene TRBJ1-5; tentatively, D is TRBD1 (5 bases). The CDR3 is 14 amino acids. Trimming left V 2 bases short and J 3 bases short, with 8 bases between. Germline-derived CDR1 and CDR2 are MNHEY and SVGEGT. The CDR3 DNA sequence: TGTGCCAGCAGTTACGAGGGGTTCAATCAGCCCCAGCATTTT. It specifies CASSYEGFNQPQHF.

The gene calls are TRBV20-1 and TRBJ2-5, with D possibly being TRBD2 (5 bases). The assigned J gene may be wrong: the sequence end matches TRBJ2-1 better. CDR3 length: 13 amino acids. Germline CDR1 reads DFQATT; CDR2 reads SNEGSKA (reference sequence). CDR3 region: CSAGRTRYNEQFF. The CDR3 nucleotides read TGCAGTGCTGGAAGAACTAGATACAATGAGCAGTTCTTC.

This CDR3 reads CASSLAGRNNSPLHF. In DNA, the CDR3 is TGTGCCAGCAGCTTAGCGGGACGGAATAATTCACCCCTCCACTTT. The chain is built from TRBV7-9 and TRBJ1-6, with a tentative D call TRBD1 (5 bases). V lost 0 bases and J 5 bases, leaving 8 bases between the germline ends. The CDR3 totals 15 residues. Germline CDR1 SEHNR, CDR2 FQNEAQ (reference sequence). Looking up the rest from reference TRBV7-9 and TRBJ1-6 gives the full variable domain: DTGVSQNPRHKITKRGQNVTFRCDPISEHNRLYWYRQTLGQGPEFLTYFQNEAQLEKSRLLSDRFSAERPKGSFSTLEIQRTEQGDSAMYLCASSLAGRNNSPLHFGNGTRLTVT.

This clonotype was seen a few times. The rearrangement uses TRBV7-3 and TRBJ2-1, with no clear D. This CDR3 region has 15 residues. From germline, CDR1 is SGHTA and CDR2 FQGTGA. V lost 5 bases to trimming and J lost 5 bases, with 16 bases between them. CDR3 DNA: TGTGCCAGCAGCCCAGAAGCTAGGGCCAACAATGAGCAGTTCTTC. Translating gives CASSPEARANNEQFF.

V and J are TRBV24-1 and TRBJ2-7, with TRBD1 matching 9 bases. The J call may be faulty, since TRBJ2-1 better matches the DNA end. The germline V gene has CDR1 KGHDR and CDR2 SFDVKD. This CDR3 has 14 amino acids. CDR3 bases: TGTGCCACCAGTGACCGGACAGGGGCCAGTGAGCAGTTCTTC. Protein sequence: CATSDRTGASEQFF.

In its sample, this clonotype was seen a few times. The chain employs TRBV7-2 and TRBJ2-7; 10 bases are a match to TRBD2. Germline CDR1 SGHTA, CDR2 FQGNSA. Unmatched junction bases numbered 6, after V lost 1 base and J lost 6 bases. The CDR3 length is 15 residues. Here the CDR3 reads CASSLVLAGAGEQYF. CDR3 DNA: TGTGCCAGCAGCTTAGTTCTAGCGGGAGCCGGCGAGCAGTACTTC.

The table lists this clonotype with a few counts. The chain is built from TRBV10-3 and TRBJ2-5; 9 nucleotides match TRBD2. The DNA matches TRBJ2-7 better at its end, which makes the J call doubtful. Germline values: CDR1 ENHRY, CDR2 SYGVKD. The CDR3 extends over 15 amino acids. CDR3: CAISEFIAGDYEQYF. The CDR3 DNA reads as TGTGCCATCAGTGAGTTTATAGCGGGAGACTACGAGCAGTACTTC.

The chain carries TRBV7-9 and TRBJ1-6; possible D gene TRBD1, 5 bases. CDR3 length equals 16 residues. Between the trimmed V and J ends, which lost 1 base and 8 bases, there was a span of 15 bases. Germline assignment: CDR1 SEHNR and CDR2 FQNEAQ (reference sequence). For the CDR3, the DNA is TGTGCCAGCAGCTTAGTCTCGGGCAGGGTGGATTCACCCCTCCACTTT. The encoded protein is CASSLVSGRVDSPLHF.

This clonotype was detected a few times. This chain uses TRBV28 with TRBJ2-7, with 11 nucleotides matching TRBD2. CDR1 and CDR2 from the germline V gene are MDHEN and SYDVKM. J lost 11 bases, V lost 1 base, and 13 bases had no gene match. This CDR3 comprises 16 residues. The chain's CDR3 is CASSLSGASGRSRKYF. The CDR3 DNA is TGTGCCAGCAGTTTATCCGGCGCTAGCGGGAGGTCCAGAAAGTACTTC.

The chain uses TRBV6-6 and TRBJ1-5; the match to TRBD1 covers 7 bases. Germline CDR1 reads MNHNY; CDR2 reads SVGAGI (reference sequence). The J segment lost 5 bases and the V segment lost 0 bases, leaving 7 bases of the junction unmatched. This CDR3 has 16 residues. CDR3 nucleotide sequence: TGTGCCAGCAGTTACTCGAGCTGGGACAGTGATCAGCCCCAGCATTTT. Protein: CASSYSSWDSDQPQHF.

This clonotype has a count of ten or more. The chain carries TRBV11-1 and TRBJ2-5; D uncertain. Germline values: CDR1 SGHAT, CDR2 FQDESV (reference sequence). The CDR3 runs 13 residues. With 4 bases removed from V and 5 bases from J, the gap between germline ends came to 11 bases. The CDR3 sequence: CASSSVLGETQYF. The DNA for the CDR3 is TGTGCCAGCAGCTCCGTCTTGGGCGAGACCCAGTACTTC.

This chain links TRBV20-1 with TRBJ2-7; 7 bases fit TRBD1. After removal of 2 bases from V and 1 base from J, the junction contained 8 bases not matched to a gene. This CDR3 is 15 amino acids long. The germline V gene encodes CDR1 DFQATT and CDR2 SNEGSKA (reference sequence). CDR3 protein: CSARWFSGQSYEQYF. DNA for the CDR3: TGCAGTGCTAGATGGTTTTCGGGACAGTCCTACGAGCAGTACTTC.

On this clonotype itself: The junction does not match germline at one end; this may be a read error. J is TRBJ2-7 and V is TRBV6-6; 7 bases are shared with TRBD1. CDR1 and CDR2 (germline): MNHNY, SVGAGI (reference sequence). The CDR3 spans 12 residues. The CDR3 region is CASNEGAYEQCF. The CDR3 DNA is TGTGCCAGCAACGAGGGGGCATACGAGCAGTGCTTC.

This clonotype appeared a few times. The chain carries TRBV9 and TRBJ2-1, with TRBD2 matching over 7 bases. The V and J ends lost 0 bases and 6 bases, in that order; junction bases with no gene match: 9. Germline V gene lookup returns CDR1 SGDLS and CDR2 YYNGEE. This CDR3 region has 16 residues. The CDR3 here is CASSVAALAAFNEQFF. For the CDR3, the DNA is TGTGCCAGCAGCGTAGCTGCTCTAGCGGCCTTCAATGAGCAGTTCTTC.

This chain links TRBV5-5 with TRBJ2-1, with D possibly being TRBD1 or TRBD2 (5 bases each). The V and J ends lost 3 bases and 7 bases respectively, with 20 bases between them. The CDR3 length is 16 residues. CDR1 and CDR2 from the germline V gene are SGHKS and YYEKEE (reference sequence). The CDR3: CASSSRDVSSVNEQFF. CDR3 coding DNA: TGTGCCAGCAGCTCTAGGGACGTTTCATCTGTGAATGAGCAGTTCTTC.

This clonotype was observed a handful of times. The CDR3 DNA follows: TGTGCCAGCAGCTCGCTGACAGGAGGCTCCTACGAGCAGTACTTC. As protein: CASSSLTGGSYEQYF. This chain joins TRBV7-9 and TRBJ2-7; weak D call: TRBD1 (6 bases). V was shortened by 4 bases and J by 0 bases, with 13 bases between the two germline ends. CDR3 length equals 15 residues. Germline-derived CDR1 and CDR2 are SEHNR and FQNEAQ (reference sequence).

This clonotype was seen more than once but under ten times. The rearrangement links TRBV6-1 to TRBJ1-2; D gene ambiguous. Between the trimmed V and J ends, which lost 1 base and 7 bases, there was a span of 4 bases. This CDR3 has 11 amino acids. Germline lookup yields CDR1 MNHNS and CDR2 SASEGT. CDR3 sequence reads: CASSEVAGYTF. The CDR3 nucleotides read TGTGCCAGCAGTGAAGTGGCTGGCTACACCTTC.

This clonotype has a handful of counts. The V gene is TRBV5-6, the J gene TRBJ2-1, with D perhaps TRBD1 (7 bases). The germline CDR1 and CDR2 sequences are SGHDT and YYEEEE. The V end lost 1 base, the J end lost 0 bases, and 14 bases lay between the germline ends. The length of the CDR3 is 17 residues. CDR3 sequence (DNA): TGTGCCAGCAGCTTGTTTCCAGGGGGGAGCTCCTACAATGAGCAGTTCTTC. Encoded protein: CASSLFPGGSSYNEQFF.

The chain recombines TRBV7-9 with TRBJ2-5, with a tentative D call TRBD1 (5 bases). Per the germline V gene, CDR1 is SEHNR and CDR2 is FQNEAQ (reference sequence). The germline V and J ends were trimmed by 5 bases and 1 base, with 14 bases remaining between them. CDR3 length: 15 residues. The CDR3 here is CASSNTQGSQETQYF. The CDR3 bases are TGTGCCAGCAGCAATACTCAGGGTTCCCAAGAGACCCAGTACTTC.